This passage covers 25 T cell receptor beta chains from one sample sequenced in a study of beta chain features in type 1 diabetes. Study-level results: Shortening of TCRB CDR3s, moderate but significant, appeared in all four CD4+ subsets of Type 1 diabetes patients.

The authors reverse transcribed all of the isolated RNA, so sequencing captured expressed TCRB transcripts. The assay was immunoSEQ multiplex PCR, and TCRdb's table has in-frame clones only and misses some. The sample has 250,000 to 300,000 clones; roughly 25% are singletons. Their antigens are not known. The specimen was naive CD4+ T cells from blood. These receptors were collected from a woman aged 25-40 years with type 1 diabetes.

This chain joins TRBV2 and TRBJ2-4, with D unresolved. V lost 6 bases, J lost 7 bases, and 16 bases lay in between. CDR1 and CDR2 (germline): SNHLY, FYNNEI. The CDR3 runs to 14 residues. The CDR3 is CASRLELQTNIQYF. The CDR3 DNA follows: TGTGCCAGCAGGCTTGAATTACAGACCAACATTCAGTACTTC. Based on the CDR3 plus reference TRBV2 and TRBJ2-4, the full variable domain is EPEVTQTPSHQVTQMGQEVILRCVPISNHLYFYWYRQILGQKVEFLVSFYNNEISEKSEIFDDQFSVERPDGSNFTLKIRSTKLEDSAMYFCASRLELQTNIQYFGAGTRLSVL.

This clone has more than one count but fewer than ten. J is TRBJ1-5 and V is TRBV5-6, with D possibly matching TRBD1 (5 bases). There are 17 residues in the CDR3. CDR1 and CDR2 from the germline V gene are SGHDT and YYEEEE. Trimming stripped 0 bases from V and 4 bases from J, with 17 bases between. The CDR3 loop reads CASSLAAGNGWNQPQHF. As DNA, the CDR3 is TGTGCCAGCAGCTTGGCGGCAGGGAACGGGTGGAATCAGCCCCAGCATTTT.

This clone occurred a few times. The CDR3 bases are TGTGCCAGCAGCCCCGGACTAGGGGCCTACAATGAGCAGTTCTTC. Translated, it gives CASSPGLGAYNEQFF. J is TRBJ2-1 and V is TRBV7-3, with 7 bases matching TRBD2. The CDR3 sequence is 15 residues long. CDR1 SGHTA and CDR2 FQGTGA come from the germline V gene. The J segment lost 2 bases and the V segment lost 5 bases, leaving 6 bases of the junction unmatched.

The rearrangement links TRBV7-2 to TRBJ2-5; 9 bases map to TRBD2. The CDR3 covers 17 residues. Germline V lookup: CDR1 SGHTA, CDR2 FQGNSA. V was pared by 5 bases and J by 9 bases, with 19 bases of the junction left unmatched. CDR3 sequence reads: CASSTLSVGAGGRAQYF. CDR3 DNA: TGTGCCAGCAGCACTCTCTCTGTGGGAGCGGGGGGACGGGCCCAGTACTTC.

This clone was observed a handful of times. The chain recombines TRBV15 with TRBJ2-3; maybe TRBD1 (6 bases). CDR1 and CDR2 (germline): LNHNV, YYDKDF (reference sequence). Trimming left V 8 bases short and J 8 bases short, with 20 bases between. The CDR3 spans 14 residues. As DNA, the CDR3 is TGTGCCACCGGGCCCCCCCAAATAGGGGGTACGCAGTATTTT. Residues: CATGPPQIGGTQYF.

V usage is TRBV7-2 and J usage is TRBJ2-1; 7 bases agree with TRBD2. The CDR3 runs 16 residues. V shed 5 bases and J 2 bases; nucleotides not matched to a gene: 9. CDR1 SGHTA and CDR2 FQGNSA come from the germline V gene. The CDR3 DNA is TGTGCCAGCAGCGGGACCTACGGGACTACCTACAATGAGCAGTTCTTC. Translation: CASSGTYGTTYNEQFF.

The chain links TRBV6-6 to TRBJ2-5, with 11 nucleotides matching TRBD2. The germline V gene encodes CDR1 MNHNY and CDR2 SVGAGI (reference sequence). The V and J ends lost 6 bases and 5 bases, in that order; junction bases with no gene match: 11. This CDR3 has 16 amino acids. The CDR3 DNA reads as TGTGCCAGCAGCGGACTAGCGGGTGGGGAGGTGGAGACCCAGTACTTC. It codes for CASSGLAGGEVETQYF.

This clone has only a few counts. The V and J genes are TRBV4-2 and TRBJ2-7; D might be TRBD2 (5 bases). V lost 4 bases to trimming and J lost 0 bases, with 10 bases between them. This CDR3 is built from 14 residues. Germline CDR1 LGHNA, CDR2 YNFKEQ. DNA of the CDR3: TGTGCCAGCAGCCGTGGAGAGGGCTCCTACGAGCAGTACTTC. Protein: CASSRGEGSYEQYF.

The table lists this clone with a few counts. The J gene is TRBJ2-5, the V gene TRBV30; a possible D gene is TRBD2 (6 bases). Germline CDR1 reads GTSNPN; CDR2 reads SVGIG (reference sequence). The V gene lost 2 bases and the J gene lost 4 bases, with 8 bases spanning the gap. The CDR3 loop spans 12 amino acids. As DNA, the CDR3 is TGTGCCTGGAGTCTGGAGGGAGAGACCCAGTACTTC. It codes for CAWSLEGETQYF. Full variable domain (outside the CDR3, taken from reference TRBV30 and TRBJ2-5): SQTIHQWPATLVQPVGSPLSLECTVEGTSNPNLYWYRQAAGRGLQLLFYSVGIGQISSEVPQNLSASRPQDRQFILSSKKLLLSDSGFYLCAWSLEGETQYFGPGTRLLVL.

Only a few counts were recorded for this clone. This rearrangement joins TRBV9 to TRBJ2-1; D gene uncertain. CDR1 and CDR2 from the germline V gene are SGDLS and YYNGEE. Trimming shortened V by 0 bases and J by 7 bases, and 17 bases separated the two germline ends. The CDR3 length is 16 residues. CDR3 DNA sequence: TGTGCCAGCAGCGTAGGATTAGCCTTACTAACGAATGAGCAGTTCTTC. As protein: CASSVGLALLTNEQFF.

This rearrangement joins TRBV29-1 to TRBJ1-1; D may be TRBD1 (6 bases). This CDR3 is built from 14 residues. V lost 4 bases and J lost 5, with 17 bases in between. The germline V gene has CDR1 SQVTM and CDR2 ANQGSEA. The CDR3 spells CSVGFPSRGTEAFF. The DNA of the CDR3 is TGCAGCGTTGGGTTCCCCTCGAGGGGGACTGAAGCTTTCTTT.

This clone was picked up a small number of times. This sequence joins TRBV20-1 and TRBJ1-2; no firm D call. There are 11 residues in the CDR3. Per germline, CDR1 DFQATT and CDR2 SNEGSKA (reference sequence). Trimming left V 1 base short and J 6 bases short, with 6 bases between. The CDR3 protein is CSARVGDGYTF. The DNA for the CDR3 is TGCAGTGCTAGAGTCGGGGATGGCTACACCTTC.

This sequence joins TRBV30 and TRBJ1-2; no clear D. The V and J ends lost 3 bases and 2 bases respectively, with 7 bases between them. This CDR3 is built from 12 residues. Germline V gene data show CDR1 as GTSNPN and CDR2 as SVGIG (reference sequence). CDR3 nucleotide sequence: TGTGCCTGGAGGACGGGGAACTATGGCTACACCTTC. Its translation: CAWRTGNYGYTF.

The CDR3 is CASSWTSGSQNEQFF. DNA for the CDR3: TGTGCCAGCAGCTGGACTAGCGGGAGCCAAAATGAGCAGTTCTTC. The rearrangement uses TRBV6-5 and TRBJ2-1; TRBD2 agrees at 13 bases. J was trimmed by 7 bases and V by 6 bases; bases with no gene match: 6. The germline V gene has CDR1 MNHEY and CDR2 SVGAGI. The CDR3 covers 15 residues.

Of note for this clone: The sample contains more than one DNA sequence encoding this CDR3. The J gene is TRBJ2-5, the V gene TRBV30, with TRBD2 as a possible D gene (6 bases). V lost 1 base and J 4 bases, leaving 7 bases between the germline ends. The germline CDR1 and CDR2 sequences are GTSNPN and SVGIG (reference sequence). This CDR3 region has 12 residues. The chain's CDR3 is CAWSGAGETQYF. CDR3 nucleotides: TGTGCCTGGAGTGGAGCGGGAGAGACCCAGTACTTC. Together with reference TRBV30 and TRBJ2-5, the CDR3 gives the full variable domain: SQTIHQWPATLVQPVGSPLSLECTVEGTSNPNLYWYRQAAGRGLQLLFYSVGIGQISSEVPQNLSASRPQDRQFILSSKKLLLSDSGFYLCAWSGAGETQYFGPGTRLLVL.

This chain connects TRBV11-2 to TRBJ1-1, with D uncertain. The germline V gene encodes CDR1 SGHAT and CDR2 FQNNGV. The CDR3 is 13 residues long. Trimming took 3 bases from V and 1 from J, leaving 6 bases between them. CDR3 DNA: TGTGCCAGCAGCTTTAGAGAGAACACTGAAGCTTTCTTT. As protein: CASSFRENTEAFF.

This clone was seen more than once but under ten times. This chain links TRBV5-4 with TRBJ2-3, with D maybe TRBD2 (6 bases). Germline lookup yields CDR1 SGHNT and CDR2 YYREEE (reference sequence). With 2 bases removed from V and 2 bases from J, the gap between germline ends came to 12 bases. The CDR3 runs to 15 residues. Written as DNA, the CDR3 is TGTGCCAGCAGCTTCGGGCGGAGGGACACAGATACGCAGTATTTT. It specifies CASSFGRRDTDTQYF.

In its sample, this clone was seen a few times. The chain employs TRBV7-2 and TRBJ2-2; D is undetermined. CDR3 length equals 13 residues. Between the trimmed V and J ends, which lost 5 bases and 0 bases, there was a span of 4 bases. Germline CDR1 and CDR2: SGHTA and FQGNSA. This CDR3 reads CASSITNTGELFF. The CDR3 DNA is TGTGCCAGCAGCATTACGAACACCGGGGAGCTGTTTTTT.

This clone was counted between two and nine times. In DNA form, the CDR3 reads TGTGCCAGCAGCCCTAACGCCGGGACTATTACCTACGAGCAGTACTTC. Translating gives CASSPNAGTITYEQYF. The genes are TRBV5-4 and TRBJ2-7, with 7 bases identical to TRBD2. The CDR3 is 16 residues long. V lost 4 bases and J lost 2; bases outside the gene matches: 12. Germline V gives CDR1 SGHNT, CDR2 YYREEE (reference sequence).

This clone was counted between two and nine times. The genes are TRBV14 and TRBJ2-3; D is ambiguous. The germline V gene encodes CDR1 SGHDN and CDR2 FVKESK. The CDR3 is 13 amino acids. Between the trimmed V and J ends, which lost 1 base and 3 bases, there was a span of 5 bases. CDR3 sequence (DNA): TGTGCCAGCAGCCAAGCCCCTACAGATACGCAGTATTTT. It specifies CASSQAPTDTQYF.

The genes are TRBV29-1 and TRBJ2-6; D may be TRBD2 (5 bases). The length of the CDR3 is 14 residues. The ends were cut back, 3 bases at V and 0 bases at J, with 6 bases in the middle. Per the germline V gene, CDR1 is SQVTM and CDR2 is ANQGSEA. CDR3 loop: CSVDGVSGANVLTF. For the CDR3, the DNA is TGCAGCGTTGACGGGGTCTCTGGGGCCAACGTCCTGACTTTC.

This clone was seen only a few times. The chain employs TRBV30 and TRBJ2-3; D perhaps matches TRBD1 (6 bases). Germline CDR1 is GTSNPN and CDR2 is SVGIG (reference sequence). Trimming took off 5 bases at V and 0 bases at J, with 6 bases between the two ends. There are 12 residues in the CDR3. The DNA of the CDR3 is TGTGCCTGGGGACAGAGCACAGATACGCAGTATTTT. This translates into CAWGQSTDTQYF.

The chain employs TRBV9 and TRBJ1-5; no firm D call. The CDR3 is made up of 12 amino acids. Germline loops: CDR1 SGDLS, CDR2 YYNGEE. The V gene lost 0 bases and the J gene lost 6 bases, with 4 bases spanning the gap. CDR3 DNA: TGTGCCAGCAGCGTAGGAGTTCAGCCCCAGCATTTT. It yields the protein CASSVGVQPQHF. The whole variable domain, remainder taken from reference TRBV9 and TRBJ1-5, is DSGVTQTPKHLITATGQRVTLRCSPRSGDLSVYWYQQSLDQGLQFLIQYYNGEERAKGNILERFSAQQFPDLHSELNLSSLELGDSALYFCASSVGVQPQHFGDGTRLSIL.

Only a few counts were recorded for this clone. The V and J genes are TRBV5-6 and TRBJ2-1; tentative D call: TRBD2 (6 bases). The germline gives CDR1 SGHDT, CDR2 YYEEEE. The CDR3 contains 17 residues. Trimming cost V 7 bases and J 0 bases, with 20 bases left between them. CDR3 coding DNA: TGTGCCAGCGGGGGATACGGGAGAATCAACTCCTACAATGAGCAGTTCTTC. It specifies CASGGYGRINSYNEQFF.

The chain is built from TRBV30 and TRBJ2-2; TRBD1 aligns across 8 bases. The CDR3 spans 16 residues. Germline trimming cut 0 bases from V and 1 base from J; bases unmatched to any gene: 4. Looked up from germline, CDR1 is GTSNPN and CDR2 is SVGIG (reference sequence). CDR3 protein: CAWSVPGTGNTGELFF. CDR3 sequence (DNA): TGTGCCTGGAGTGTACCCGGGACAGGGAACACCGGGGAGCTGTTTTTT.